The 25 T cell receptor beta chains given below trace back to one sample, sequenced in a study of monozygotic twins with inflammatory bowel disease. From its re-call of the 5' RACE reads, TCRdb lists each CDR3 protein once, without DNA. This sample's table has about 210,000 distinct CDR3 sequences. Sequencing used blood. The receptors shown here come from a human donor with ulcerative colitis or Crohn's disease, or a healthy co-twin of an affected twin (not recorded which).

The J gene is TRBJ2-3, the V gene TRBV5-1; the TCRdb D gene call, TRBD2, has no DNA to confirm it. Germline-derived CDR1 and CDR2 are SGHRS and YFSETQ. The length of the CDR3 is 16 residues. CDR3 sequence reads: CASRSQRGGGADTQYF.

CDR3 loop: CASRLGPMNTEAFF. The chain uses TRBV5-1 and TRBJ1-1. The germline V gene has CDR1 SGHRS and CDR2 YFSETQ. The CDR3 spans 14 residues.

This chain uses TRBV5-1 with TRBJ1-1; TCRdb's assignment of TRBD1 cannot be checked, as there is no DNA. Germline CDR1 is SGHRS and CDR2 is YFSETQ. The CDR3 covers 16 residues. CDR3: CASSSKVGGQGTEAFF.

This chain uses TRBV5-1 with TRBJ2-3. This CDR3 comprises 15 residues. The V gene's germline CDR1 is SGHRS and CDR2 YFSETQ. CDR3 loop: CASSLDGPSTDTQYF. The whole variable domain, remainder taken from reference TRBV5-1 and TRBJ2-3, is KAGVTQTPRYLIKTRGQQVTLSCSPISGHRSVSWYQQTPGQGLQFLFEYFSETQRNKGNFPGRFSGRQFSNSRSEMNVSTLELGDSALYLCASSLDGPSTDTQYFGPGTRLTVL.

V gene TRBV20-1 combines with J gene TRBJ2-6. The CDR3 runs 14 residues. Germline V gives CDR1 DFQATT, CDR2 SNEGSKA (reference sequence). CDR3 sequence: CSVYQASGANVLTF.

The chain links TRBV7-2 to TRBJ2-7; TCRdb selects TRBD2, and the lack of DNA leaves this call unchecked. Germline CDR1 and CDR2: SGHTA and FQGNSA. This CDR3 comprises 14 residues. The CDR3 sequence is CASSSRVRGYEQYF.

This chain links TRBV12-3 or TRBV12-4 with TRBJ1-3; as DNA is missing, the TRBD1 call by TCRdb cannot be tested. This CDR3 comprises 15 residues. The CDR3 sequence is CASSPVTGAGNTIYF.

This sequence joins TRBV7-2 and TRBJ1-1. The CDR3 extends over 13 amino acids. Looked up from germline, CDR1 is SGHTA and CDR2 is FQGNSA. The CDR3 sequence is CASSLGIQTEAFF.

This chain connects TRBV7-9 to TRBJ1-1; TCRdb proposes TRBD1, but this gene call is untestable without DNA. This CDR3 region has 15 residues. Per the germline V gene, CDR1 is SEHNR and CDR2 is FQNEAQ (reference sequence). The CDR3 protein is CASSGPGTTNTEAFF.

J is TRBJ1-1 and V is TRBV20-1. The CDR3 is 12 residues long. CDR1 is DFQATT, CDR2 SNEGSKA, per germline (reference sequence). This CDR3 is CSARDGGRQAFF.

The chain has TRBV6-1 and TRBJ2-3; TCRdb's D call, TRBD2, is unchecked because there is no DNA. The CDR3 runs 16 residues. The germline V gene encodes CDR1 MNHNS and CDR2 SASEGT. The CDR3: CASSPSPGGSTDTQYF.

The chain recombines TRBV9 with TRBJ2-2; TCRdb selects TRBD2, and the lack of DNA leaves this call unchecked. Germline loops: CDR1 SGDLS, CDR2 YYNGEE. This CDR3 is built from 16 residues. CDR3 residues: CASSAVRTRNTGELFF.

This chain connects TRBV6-6 to TRBJ1-2; the D call of TRBD1 rests on TCRdb alone, since no DNA is present to check it. The CDR3 contains 12 residues. CDR1 and CDR2 (germline): MNHNY, SVGAGI (reference sequence). This CDR3 is CAGGGPFYGYTF.

V and J are TRBV10-1 and TRBJ2-1; TCRdb returns TRBD2, unconfirmable since there is no DNA. This CDR3 has 15 amino acids. Germline CDR1 is WNHNN and CDR2 is SYGVQD (reference sequence). This CDR3 is CASSESLEAFNEQFF.

V gene TRBV20-1 combines with J gene TRBJ1-1. The V gene's germline CDR1 is DFQATT and CDR2 SNEGSKA (reference sequence). The length of the CDR3 is 12 residues. Here the CDR3 reads CSATLPDTEAFF.

The chain employs TRBV7-2 and TRBJ1-5; absent DNA, TCRdb's TRBD1 call cannot be checked. This CDR3 comprises 14 residues. Germline CDR1 and CDR2: SGHTA and FQGNSA. CDR3 in amino acids: CASSRDTTNQPQHF.

This chain connects TRBV18 to TRBJ1-1; TCRdb reports TRBD1, a call that lacks DNA to check it against. CDR1 and CDR2 (germline): KGHSH, LQKENI. The CDR3 contains 17 residues. This chain's CDR3 is CASSPYGQGRMNTEAFF.

The J gene is TRBJ1-2, the V gene TRBV3-1. The CDR3 length is 13 residues. From germline, CDR1 is LGHDT and CDR2 YNNKEL (reference sequence). The CDR3 sequence: CASSLEVARGYTF.

The rearrangement joins TRBV15 to TRBJ1-2. Germline V gives CDR1 LNHNV, CDR2 YYDKDF (reference sequence). This CDR3 contains 13 residues. The CDR3 sequence: CATSEGVGYGYTF.

CDR3 sequence reads: CASSLGDRARNTEAFF. The chain has TRBV5-1 and TRBJ1-1; TCRdb outputs TRBD1, but without DNA this stays unchecked. Germline values: CDR1 SGHRS, CDR2 YFSETQ. CDR3 length: 16 amino acids. The whole variable domain, remainder taken from reference TRBV5-1 and TRBJ1-1, is KAGVTQTPRYLIKTRGQQVTLSCSPISGHRSVSWYQQTPGQGLQFLFEYFSETQRNKGNFPGRFSGRQFSNSRSEMNVSTLELGDSALYLCASSLGDRARNTEAFFGQGTRLTVV.

The rearrangement links TRBV5-1 to TRBJ2-5; TCRdb's assignment of TRBD1 cannot be checked, as there is no DNA. CDR3 length equals 12 residues. Germline loops: CDR1 SGHRS, CDR2 YFSETQ. This CDR3 is CASRDGQETQYF.

The V and J genes are TRBV6-1 and TRBJ1-2; with no DNA, the TCRdb D assignment of TRBD1 cannot be verified. In germline, CDR1 is MNHNS, CDR2 SASEGT. The CDR3 contains 16 residues. The CDR3 sequence is CASSTTTGQGNYGYTF.

This chain connects TRBV12-3 or TRBV12-4 to TRBJ1-1. The CDR3 totals 13 residues. The CDR3 is CASSLWGGPEAFF.

The CDR3 loop reads CASSQRTGRTYEQYF. V is TRBV13 and J is TRBJ2-7; the D gene TCRdb calls, TRBD1, cannot be checked with no DNA. The V gene's germline CDR1 is PRHDT and CDR2 FYEKMQ (reference sequence). This CDR3 spans 15 amino acids.

This chain joins TRBV5-4 and TRBJ2-3; no DNA is available, so the TRBD1 call from TCRdb remains unchecked. Germline loops: CDR1 SGHNT, CDR2 YYREEE (reference sequence). CDR3 length: 15 amino acids. CDR3 region: CASSLDSGGTDTQYF.